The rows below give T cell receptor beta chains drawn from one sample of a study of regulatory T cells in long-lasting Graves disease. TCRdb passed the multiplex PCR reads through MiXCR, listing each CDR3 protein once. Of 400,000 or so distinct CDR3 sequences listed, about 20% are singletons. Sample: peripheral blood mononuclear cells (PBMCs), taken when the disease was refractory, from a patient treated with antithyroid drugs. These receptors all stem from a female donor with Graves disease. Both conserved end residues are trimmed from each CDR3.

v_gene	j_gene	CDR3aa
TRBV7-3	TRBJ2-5	ASSLGGRAAETQY
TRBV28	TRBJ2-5	ASGRLAGRPGGETQY
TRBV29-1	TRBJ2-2	SVGVPNTGELF
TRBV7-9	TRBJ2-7	ASSSRDRGYEQY
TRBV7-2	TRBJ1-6	ASSYGQGSGSPLH
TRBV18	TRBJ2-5	ASSPLQETQY
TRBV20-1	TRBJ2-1	SARDVAGEQF
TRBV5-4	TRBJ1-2	ACLGARAGGYT
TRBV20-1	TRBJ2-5	SARDGTAYGETQY
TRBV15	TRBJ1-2	ATSRDRGYGYT
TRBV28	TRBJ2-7	ASSSGQSSYEQY
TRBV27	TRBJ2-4	ASSPRGPGQGSSIAKNIQY
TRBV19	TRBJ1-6	ATRTGSNSPLH
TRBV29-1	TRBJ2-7	SVLRGEGDEQY
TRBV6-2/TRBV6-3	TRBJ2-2	ASSTQRERKTGELF
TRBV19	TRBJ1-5	ASRKGQGNSNQPQH
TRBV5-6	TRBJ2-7	ASSLAEGGGWYEQY
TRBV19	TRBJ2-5	ASKTTGGVEGTQY
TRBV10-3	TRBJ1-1	AISDPVTPGQEKRDAEAF
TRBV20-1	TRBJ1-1	SATGYYDTEAF
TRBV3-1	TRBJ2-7	ASTLSGPAYEQY
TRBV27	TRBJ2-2	ASSLGFTGELF
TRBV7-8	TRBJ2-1	ASSLRVGLAVYNEQF
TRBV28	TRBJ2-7	ASSAGTGESEQY
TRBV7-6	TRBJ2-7	ASSSTGTACEQY
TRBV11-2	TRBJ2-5	ASSTGQVEETQY